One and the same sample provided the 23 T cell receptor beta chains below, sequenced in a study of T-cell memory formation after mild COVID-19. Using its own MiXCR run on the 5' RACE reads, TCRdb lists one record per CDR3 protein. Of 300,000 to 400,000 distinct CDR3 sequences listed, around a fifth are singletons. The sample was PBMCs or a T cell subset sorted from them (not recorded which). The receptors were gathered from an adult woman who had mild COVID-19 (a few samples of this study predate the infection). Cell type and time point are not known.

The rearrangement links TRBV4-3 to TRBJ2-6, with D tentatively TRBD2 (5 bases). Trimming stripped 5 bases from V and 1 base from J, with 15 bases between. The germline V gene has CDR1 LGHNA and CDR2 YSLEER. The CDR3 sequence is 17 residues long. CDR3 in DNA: TGCGCCAGCAGCGGGCGGGTGTGGGGATCTGGGGCCAACGTCCTGACTTTC. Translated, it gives CASSGRVWGSGANVLTF.

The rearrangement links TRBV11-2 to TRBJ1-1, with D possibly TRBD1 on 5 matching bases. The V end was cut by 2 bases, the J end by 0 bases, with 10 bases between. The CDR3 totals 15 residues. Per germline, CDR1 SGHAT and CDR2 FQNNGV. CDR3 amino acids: CASSLMRGMNTEAFF. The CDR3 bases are TGTGCCAGCAGCTTAATGAGGGGTATGAACACTGAAGCTTTCTTT.

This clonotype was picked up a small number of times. CDR3 protein: CASSLGTGDSPLHF. Written as DNA, the CDR3 is TGTGCCAGCAGCCTAGGGACAGGGGATTCACCCCTCCACTTT. The chain couples TRBV3-1 to TRBJ1-6; 10 bases fit TRBD1. The CDR3 runs to 14 residues. The germline V gene has CDR1 LGHDT and CDR2 YNNKEL (reference sequence). V was pared by 4 bases and J by 8 bases, with 2 bases of the junction left unmatched.

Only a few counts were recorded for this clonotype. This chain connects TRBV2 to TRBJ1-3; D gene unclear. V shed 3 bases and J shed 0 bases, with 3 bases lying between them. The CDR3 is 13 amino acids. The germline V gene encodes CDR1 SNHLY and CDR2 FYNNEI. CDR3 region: CASSDDSGNTIYF. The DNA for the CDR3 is TGTGCCAGCAGTGACGACTCTGGAAACACCATATATTTT.

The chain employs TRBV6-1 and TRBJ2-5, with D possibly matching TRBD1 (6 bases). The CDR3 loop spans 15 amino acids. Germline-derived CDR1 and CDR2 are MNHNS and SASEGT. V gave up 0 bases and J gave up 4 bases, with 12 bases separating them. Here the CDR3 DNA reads TGTGCCAGCAGTGAAGCTCGGTACAGGGCAGAGACCCAGTACTTC. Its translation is CASSEARYRAETQYF.

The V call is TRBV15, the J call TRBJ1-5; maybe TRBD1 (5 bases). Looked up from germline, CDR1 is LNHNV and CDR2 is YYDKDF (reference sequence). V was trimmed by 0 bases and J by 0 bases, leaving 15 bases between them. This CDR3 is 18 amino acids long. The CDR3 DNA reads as TGTGCCACCAGCAGAGATCGGGGCGGCTACTTTAGCAATCAGCCCCAGCATTTT. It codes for CATSRDRGGYFSNQPQHF.

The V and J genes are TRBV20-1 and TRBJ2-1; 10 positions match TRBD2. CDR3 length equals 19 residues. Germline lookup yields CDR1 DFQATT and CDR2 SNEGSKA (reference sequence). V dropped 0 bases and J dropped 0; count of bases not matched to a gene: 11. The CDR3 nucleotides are TGCAGTGCTAGAGATCGGCGACTAGCGGGTTCCAGCTCCTACAATGAGCAGTTCTTC. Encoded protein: CSARDRRLAGSSSYNEQFF.

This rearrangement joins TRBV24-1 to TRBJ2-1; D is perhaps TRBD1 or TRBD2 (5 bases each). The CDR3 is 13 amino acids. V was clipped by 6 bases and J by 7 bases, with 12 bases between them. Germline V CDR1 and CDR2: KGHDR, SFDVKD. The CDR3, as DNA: TGTGCCACCAGTATCGGGGCAGGGAATGAGCAGTTCTTC. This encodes CATSIGAGNEQFF.

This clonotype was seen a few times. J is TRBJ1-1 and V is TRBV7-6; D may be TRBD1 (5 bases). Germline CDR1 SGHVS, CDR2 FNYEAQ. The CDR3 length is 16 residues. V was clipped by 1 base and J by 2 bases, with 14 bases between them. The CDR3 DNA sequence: TGTGCCAGCAGCTTAGGGGGGAGCTCGGCAAACACTGAAGCTTTCTTT. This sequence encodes CASSLGGSSANTEAFF.

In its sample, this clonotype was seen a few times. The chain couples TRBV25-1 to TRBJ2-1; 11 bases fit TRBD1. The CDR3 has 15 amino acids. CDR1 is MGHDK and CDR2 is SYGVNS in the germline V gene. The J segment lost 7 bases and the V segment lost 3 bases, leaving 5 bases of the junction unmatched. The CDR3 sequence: CASSDPGTGGNEQFF. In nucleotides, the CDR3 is TGTGCCAGCAGTGACCCCGGGACAGGGGGAAATGAGCAGTTCTTC.

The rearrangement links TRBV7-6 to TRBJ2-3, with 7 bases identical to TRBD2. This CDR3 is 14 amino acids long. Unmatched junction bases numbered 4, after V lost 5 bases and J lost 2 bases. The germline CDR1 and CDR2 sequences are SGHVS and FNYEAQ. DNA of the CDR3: TGTGCCAGCAGCCCCGGGGGGTACACAGATACGCAGTATTTT. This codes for CASSPGGYTDTQYF.

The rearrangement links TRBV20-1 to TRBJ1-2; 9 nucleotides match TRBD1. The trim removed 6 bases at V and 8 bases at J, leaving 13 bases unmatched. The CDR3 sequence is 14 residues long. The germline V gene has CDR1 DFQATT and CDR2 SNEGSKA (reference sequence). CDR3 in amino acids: CSARRTGAGEGYTF. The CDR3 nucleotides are TGCAGTGCCCGACGGACAGGGGCAGGGGAGGGCTACACCTTC.

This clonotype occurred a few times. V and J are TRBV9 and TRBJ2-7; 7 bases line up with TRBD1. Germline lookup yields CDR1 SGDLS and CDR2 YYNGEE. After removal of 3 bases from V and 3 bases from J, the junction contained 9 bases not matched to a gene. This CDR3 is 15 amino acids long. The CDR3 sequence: CASSAPNRGDYEQYF. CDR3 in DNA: TGTGCCAGCAGCGCACCCAACAGGGGCGACTACGAGCAGTACTTC.

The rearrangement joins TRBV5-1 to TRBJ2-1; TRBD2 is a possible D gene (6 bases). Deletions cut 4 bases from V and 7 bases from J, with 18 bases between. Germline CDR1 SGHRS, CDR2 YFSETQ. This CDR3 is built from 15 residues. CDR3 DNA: TGCGCCAGCAGCCCATTCGCGGGAACTCGGAATGAGCAGTTCTTC. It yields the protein CASSPFAGTRNEQFF. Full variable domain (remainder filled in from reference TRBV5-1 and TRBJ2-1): KAGVTQTPRYLIKTRGQQVTLSCSPISGHRSVSWYQQTPGQGLQFLFEYFSETQRNKGNFPGRFSGRQFSNSRSEMNVSTLELGDSALYLCASSPFAGTRNEQFFGPGTRLTVL.

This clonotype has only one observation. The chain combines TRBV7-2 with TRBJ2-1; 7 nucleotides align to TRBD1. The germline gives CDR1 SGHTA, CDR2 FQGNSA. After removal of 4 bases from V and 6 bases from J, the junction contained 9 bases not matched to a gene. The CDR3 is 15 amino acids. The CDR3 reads CASSSTGVVANEQFF. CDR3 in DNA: TGTGCCAGCAGCTCAACAGGGGTAGTTGCCAATGAGCAGTTCTTC.

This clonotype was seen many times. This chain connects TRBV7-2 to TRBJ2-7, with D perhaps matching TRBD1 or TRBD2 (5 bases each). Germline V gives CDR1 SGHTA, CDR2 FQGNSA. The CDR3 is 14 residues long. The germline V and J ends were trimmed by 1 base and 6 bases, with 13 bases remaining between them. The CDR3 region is CASSLESGTGEQYF. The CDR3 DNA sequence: TGTGCCAGCAGCTTAGAGTCCGGGACCGGCGAGCAGTACTTC. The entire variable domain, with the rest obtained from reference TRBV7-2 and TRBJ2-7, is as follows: GAGVSQSPSNKVTEKGKDVELRCDPISGHTALYWYRQSLGQGLEFLIYFQGNSAPDKSGLPSDRFSAERTGGSVSTLTIQRTQQEDSAVYLCASSLESGTGEQYFGPGTRLTVT.

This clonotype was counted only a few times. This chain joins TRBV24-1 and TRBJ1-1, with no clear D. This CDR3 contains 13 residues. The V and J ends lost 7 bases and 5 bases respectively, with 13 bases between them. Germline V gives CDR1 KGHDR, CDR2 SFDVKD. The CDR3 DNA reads TGTGCCACCAGACTGGAGGGAGGGACTGAAGCTTTCTTT. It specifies CATRLEGGTEAFF.

The CDR3 spells CASSVQGGSGYEQYF. The CDR3 DNA is TGTGCCAGCAGCGTACAGGGCGGGAGCGGCTACGAGCAGTACTTC. This chain links TRBV9 with TRBJ2-7; 7 bases agree with TRBD2. J lost 3 bases, V lost 1 base, and 7 bases had no gene match. CDR1 is SGDLS and CDR2 is YYNGEE in the germline V gene. This CDR3 has 15 amino acids.

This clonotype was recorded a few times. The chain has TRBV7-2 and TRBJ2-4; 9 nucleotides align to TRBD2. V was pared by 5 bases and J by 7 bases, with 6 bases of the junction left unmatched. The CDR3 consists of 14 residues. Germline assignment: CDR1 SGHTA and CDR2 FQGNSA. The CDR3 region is CASSPLAGVNIQYF. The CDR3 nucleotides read TGTGCCAGCAGCCCTTTAGCGGGAGTCAACATTCAGTACTTC.

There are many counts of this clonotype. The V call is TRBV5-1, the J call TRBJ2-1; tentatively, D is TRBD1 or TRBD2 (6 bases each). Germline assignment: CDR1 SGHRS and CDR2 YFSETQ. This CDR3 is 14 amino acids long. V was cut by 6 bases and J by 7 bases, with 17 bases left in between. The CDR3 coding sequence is TGCGCCAGCACCCAAAGGGTAGGGGGGAATGAGCAGTTCTTC. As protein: CASTQRVGGNEQFF.

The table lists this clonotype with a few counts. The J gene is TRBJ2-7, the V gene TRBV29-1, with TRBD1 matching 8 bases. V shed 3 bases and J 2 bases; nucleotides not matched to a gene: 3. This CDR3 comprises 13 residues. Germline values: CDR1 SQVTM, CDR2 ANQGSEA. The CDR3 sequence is CSVEGQDPYEQYF. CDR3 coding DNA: TGCAGCGTTGAGGGACAGGACCCCTACGAGCAGTACTTC.

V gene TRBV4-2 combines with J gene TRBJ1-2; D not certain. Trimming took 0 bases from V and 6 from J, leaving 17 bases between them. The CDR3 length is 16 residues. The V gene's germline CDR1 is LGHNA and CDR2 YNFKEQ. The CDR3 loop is CASSQDPRAPDDGYTF. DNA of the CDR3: TGTGCCAGCAGCCAAGATCCCCGGGCCCCCGATGATGGCTACACCTTC.

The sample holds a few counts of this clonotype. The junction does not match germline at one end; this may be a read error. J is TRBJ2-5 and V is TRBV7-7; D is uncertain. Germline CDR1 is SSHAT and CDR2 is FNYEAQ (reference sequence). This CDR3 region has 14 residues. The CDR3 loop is CASSLAPIQETQYF. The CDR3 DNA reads TGTGCTAGCAGCTTAGCTCCCATCCAGGAGACCCAGTACTTC.